This TCR beta chain originates from a study of T cells expressing NK-cell markers (dated by TCRdb to 2019 to 2021). In terms of the full investigation: Three sorted T-cell subsets (CD3+CD56+NKG2C+, CD3+CD56+NKG2C- and CD3+CD56-NKG2C+) from under 10 donors had their TCR beta-chain repertoires profiled. Among the eight sequenced donors, only one was HCMV-seronegative, while the other seven were HCMV-seropositive. Randomly selected healthy volunteers, three men and five women, were used as the eight sequenced donors. The libraries were sequenced on Illumina HiSeq 2000/2500, MiSeq or NextSeq, producing 2 x 150 bp reads.

CDR1 SGHDT and CDR2 YYEEEE were looked up in the germline V gene. Counted from cysteine to phenylalanine, this CDR3 has 13 amino acids. No DNA is listed. TCRdb shows the sequencer as Illumina HiSeq 2000. The TCR beta cDNA libraries were made using 5'RACE template switching, a step that added both a universal primer site and unique molecular identifiers. Synthesis of cDNA was primed from the TCR beta constant segment and was followed by two consecutive PCR amplification steps. The authors' analysis ran thus. MIGEC handled demultiplexing of the reads and grouping by UMI, while MiTCR was used to assemble and quantify clonotypes. To remove erroneous sequences, TCR cDNA sequences were retained only when supported by two or more reads. The tcR package was used for downstream repertoire analysis, and clonotypes were matched between fractions using CDR3 nucleotide sequence together with V segment. Antigen specificity was annotated against VDJdb with VDJmatch, allowing one amino acid substitution in CDR3. TCRdb reprocessed the raw reads; every CDR3 protein sequence is a single record, and DNA is not supplied. The V and J calls were determined by TCRdb, not by the authors. The sample table on file contains some 120,000 distinct CDR3 sequences. The ten largest account for less than 20% of the sample.

To determine HCMV serostatus, a commercial ELISA kit was used to detect HCMV-specific IgG in serum. Peripheral blood mononuclear cells were isolated from blood by Ficoll density gradient centrifugation. Findings and caveats that apply to the study as a whole: It remained unclear whether the expanded NKG2C-expressing T cell clones were specific for HCMV antigens. In over 5 donors, the dominant CD3+CD56+NKG2C+ clonotypes were among the top 10 CD8+ clonotypes and accounted for about 1.0-7.5% of CD8+ T cells. Those dominant clonotypes were again the most abundant among CD3+CD56-NKG2C+ cells in a few donors, at about 28.3-60.1%.

As regards this clonotype: It has no known antigen specificity.

The rearranged segments are TRBV5-6 and TRBJ1-2. Sequencing was carried out using blood T cells: a sorted CD56 or NKG2C T cell subset, CD4+ or CD8+ T cells, or bulk PBMC T cells (not recorded which). The source of this sequence is a woman aged 18-70 years in good health. The CDR3 has the sequence CASSLIERPGYTF. This CDR3, with the reference TRBV5-6 and TRBJ1-2 proteins standing in past its ends, gives the full variable domain DAGVTQSPTHLIKTRGQQVTLRCSPKSGHDTVSWYQQALGQGPQFIFQYYEEEERQRGNFPDRFSGHQFPNYSSELNVNALLLGDSALYLCASSLIERPGYTFGSGTRLTVV.